This T cell receptor (beta chain) was recovered during a study of spatial heterogeneity in lung cancer. Overall study: Matched bulk RNA-seq provided a T cell module score, and TCR transcript counts in tumor regions correlated strongly with it. The study's findings and limits: Higher tumor mutation counts went along with higher counts of expanded intratumoral alpha and beta TCRs.

This CDR3 is built from 16 residues. The germline V gene has CDR1 SGHRS and CDR2 YFSETQ. With 4 bases clipped from V and 3 bases from J, the junction kept 11 bases outside the gene matches. Time point denoted: sample taken at primary tumor resection. The donor group consisted of over 55 patients who had untreated, early-stage non-small cell lung cancer. Tumor, nontumor lung or frozen PBMC supplied whole RNA, sequenced without sorting. By its share, this clonotype is medium-sized. What it binds is not known. Carried by each TCR cDNA molecule was a unique molecular identifier. One entry per CDR3 protein, called by TCRdb with MiXCR from the 5' RACE reads. The table has nearly 5,000 distinct CDR3 sequences, over 10% seen once.

Sequences were derived from lung tumor tissue, sampled at surgery. The chain couples TRBV5-1 to TRBJ2-7, with 9 bases matching TRBD2. The TCR originated in a female donor with early-stage non-small cell lung cancer. The CDR3 sequence: CASSPEGLANLYEQYF. In nucleotides, the CDR3 is TGCGCCAGCAGCCCCGAGGGACTAGCAAACCTCTACGAGCAGTACTTC.